This T cell receptor (beta chain) stems from a study of regulatory T cells in long-lasting Graves disease. The time point denotes: newly diagnosed GD, antithyroid drugs for less than 3 months. Making the TCR library involved RNA that had been extracted from PBMCs. Trimming took 6 bases from V and 3 from J, leaving 11 bases between them. The CDR3 sequence is 14 residues long. CDR1 and CDR2 (germline): MNHNS, SASEGT. Regarding this clonotype: What it recognizes is unknown.

Construction of the TCR beta libraries employed iRepertoire HTBI primers in conjunction with Arm-PCR of CDR3 regions. TCRdb itself ran the multiplex PCR reads through MiXCR, one entry per CDR3 protein. The data show hundreds of thousands of distinct CDR3 sequences, about 20% seen once. Study conclusions and caveats: Only peripheral blood was studied, not thyroid tissue.

The input for sequencing was peripheral blood mononuclear cells (PBMCs), taken at new diagnosis, from a patient treated with antithyroid drugs. The chain has TRBV6-1 and TRBJ2-2; D unresolved. The TCR sequence derives from a female donor with Graves disease. The CDR3 sequence is CASSTTADTGELFF. The CDR3 region has the DNA TGTGCCAGCAGCACAACCGCGGACACCGGGGAGCTGTTTTTT.